A selection of T cell receptor beta chains follows, all from one sample in a study of T cells in Graves' hyperthyroidism and ophthalmopathy. TCRdb analysed the multiplex PCR reads with MiXCR anew, one entry per CDR3 protein. The sample records roughly 530,000 distinct CDR3 sequences, roughly 15% being singletons. Input material: blood. The receptors derive from a woman under 30 with Graves' ophthalmopathy. Each CDR3 is given with its conserved first and last residue. A D gene is named only where the DNA matches it firmly. A clone size is listed for some rows: how often the clone was seen (once, few, many), or a class if it is expanded.

v_gene: TRBV12-3/TRBV12-4; abundance: many; j_gene: TRBJ2-5; d_gene: TRBD1; CDR3aa: CASSPLDREETQYF; CDR3nt: TGTGCCAGCAGTCCCCTGGACAGGGAAGAGACCCAGTACTTC
v_gene: TRBV3-1; abundance: medium-sized; j_gene: TRBJ1-1; d_gene: -; CDR3aa: CASGDPEAFF; CDR3nt: TGTGCCAGCGGGGACCCAGAAGCTTTCTTT
v_gene: TRBV7-2; abundance: many; j_gene: TRBJ2-5; d_gene: -; CDR3aa: CASSHSGETQYF; CDR3nt: TGTGCCAGCAGCCATTCGGGGGAGACCCAGTACTTC
v_gene: TRBV7-9; abundance: many; j_gene: TRBJ2-2; d_gene: TRBD1; CDR3aa: CASSLGGRGHSTGELFF; CDR3nt: TGTGCCAGCAGCTTAGGTGGCAGGGGGCATAGCACCGGGGAGCTGTTTTTT
v_gene: TRBV5-1; abundance: -; j_gene: TRBJ2-7; d_gene: -; CDR3aa: CASGLEGGGYEQYF; CDR3nt: TGCGCCAGCGGCTTGGAGGGTGGCGGGTACGAGCAGTACTTC
v_gene: TRBV30; abundance: many; j_gene: TRBJ2-3; d_gene: -; CDR3aa: CAWSVLGGRITQYF; CDR3nt: TGTGCCTGGAGTGTACTGGGGGGCAGAATTACGCAGTATTTT
v_gene: TRBV20-1; abundance: -; j_gene: TRBJ2-1; d_gene: TRBD2; CDR3aa: CSAQTSGGSYNEQFF; CDR3nt: TGCAGTGCACAAACTAGCGGAGGCTCCTACAATGAGCAGTTCTTC
v_gene: TRBV20-1; abundance: few; j_gene: TRBJ2-1; d_gene: TRBD2; CDR3aa: CSARDNSLAVYVSPSNEQFF; CDR3nt: TGCAGTGCTAGAGATAATAGTCTAGCGGTTTATGTATCTCCCAGCAATGAGCAGTTCTTC
v_gene: TRBV6-2/TRBV6-3; abundance: many; j_gene: TRBJ2-7; d_gene: TRBD2; CDR3aa: CASSYDPTVDSGRGEQYF; CDR3nt: TGTGCCAGCAGTTACGACCCGACGGTTGATAGCGGGAGGGGCGAGCAGTACTTC
v_gene: TRBV9; abundance: few; j_gene: TRBJ1-5; d_gene: -; CDR3aa: CASSVQGNSNQPQHF; CDR3nt: TGTGCCAGCAGCGTACAAGGGAATAGCAATCAGCCCCAGCATTTT
v_gene: TRBV19; abundance: -; j_gene: TRBJ1-5; d_gene: TRBD1; CDR3aa: CASKTTGGNQPQHF; CDR3nt: TGTGCCAGTAAAACGACAGGGGGCAATCAGCCCCAGCATTTT
v_gene: TRBV27; abundance: few; j_gene: TRBJ2-6; d_gene: -; CDR3aa: CASTSGANVLTF; CDR3nt: TGTGCCAGCACGTCTGGGGCCAACGTCCTGACTTTC
v_gene: TRBV27; abundance: many; j_gene: TRBJ1-4; d_gene: -; CDR3aa: CASSPLSATNEKLFF; CDR3nt: TGTGCCAGCAGTCCCCTCTCTGCAACTAATGAAAAACTGTTTTTT
v_gene: TRBV28; abundance: many; j_gene: TRBJ2-3; d_gene: TRBD2; CDR3aa: CASSRLAGLGTDTQYF; CDR3nt: TGTGCCAGCAGTCGACTAGCGGGATTAGGCACAGATACGCAGTATTTT
v_gene: TRBV7-8; abundance: many; j_gene: TRBJ1-1; d_gene: -; CDR3aa: CASSLRAPTVNTEAFF; CDR3nt: TGTGCCAGCAGCTTACGGGCTCCGACAGTGAACACTGAAGCTTTCTTT
v_gene: TRBV30; abundance: many; j_gene: TRBJ2-1; d_gene: -; CDR3aa: CAWSVSMVNEQFF; CDR3nt: TGTGCCTGGAGTGTATCTATGGTAAATGAGCAGTTCTTC
v_gene: TRBV6-4; abundance: few; j_gene: TRBJ2-3; d_gene: TRBD2; CDR3aa: CASSDSRTSSDTQYF; CDR3nt: TGTGCCAGCAGTGACTCCAGGACTAGCTCAGATACGCAGTATTTT
v_gene: TRBV12-3/TRBV12-4; abundance: many; j_gene: TRBJ2-1; d_gene: TRBD2; CDR3aa: CASSLPLSGRGNEQFF; CDR3nt: TGTGCCAGCAGTTTACCCCTCAGCGGGAGAGGTAATGAGCAGTTCTTC
v_gene: TRBV11-2; abundance: -; j_gene: TRBJ1-6; d_gene: TRBD1; CDR3aa: CASSLGLAGQGRSPLHF; CDR3nt: TGTGCCAGCAGCTTAGGTTTGGCGGGACAGGGTCGTTCACCCCTCCACTTT
v_gene: TRBV4-1; abundance: few; j_gene: TRBJ2-1; d_gene: TRBD1; CDR3aa: CASSHLKGQGANDNEQFF; CDR3nt: TGCGCCAGCAGCCACCTCAAGGGACAGGGGGCTAACGACAATGAGCAGTTCTTC
v_gene: TRBV28; abundance: many; j_gene: TRBJ2-7; d_gene: TRBD1; CDR3aa: CASNTGGIIYEQYF; CDR3nt: TGTGCCAGCAATACAGGGGGCATCATTTACGAGCAGTACTTC
v_gene: TRBV5-1; abundance: -; j_gene: TRBJ2-5; d_gene: TRBD1; CDR3aa: CASSMDDRGKQETQYF; CDR3nt: TGCGCCAGCAGCATGGATGACAGGGGAAAACAAGAGACCCAGTACTTC
v_gene: TRBV7-3; abundance: many; j_gene: TRBJ2-3; d_gene: TRBD1; CDR3aa: CASSLDRVTDTQYF; CDR3nt: TGTGCCAGCAGCTTGGACAGGGTCACAGATACGCAGTATTTT
v_gene: TRBV7-2; abundance: many; j_gene: TRBJ1-2; d_gene: TRBD1; CDR3aa: CASSLGSQGVDGYTF; CDR3nt: TGTGCCAGCAGCTTAGGATCCCAGGGGGTAGATGGCTACACCTTC
v_gene: TRBV20-1; abundance: few; j_gene: TRBJ1-1; d_gene: -; CDR3aa: CSASHRENTEAFF; CDR3nt: TGCAGTGCTAGTCACAGGGAAAACACTGAAGCTTTCTTT
v_gene: TRBV9; abundance: -; j_gene: TRBJ2-2; d_gene: TRBD1; CDR3aa: CASSTPLNRGNTGELFF; CDR3nt: TGTGCCAGCAGCACCCCATTGAACAGGGGGAATACCGGGGAGCTGTTTTTT
v_gene: TRBV2; abundance: many; j_gene: TRBJ2-5; d_gene: TRBD2; CDR3aa: CASRYWIGLAWEMKETQYF; CDR3nt: TGTGCCAGCAGATACTGGATAGGACTAGCATGGGAGATGAAGGAGACCCAGTACTTC
v_gene: TRBV28; abundance: many; j_gene: TRBJ1-1; d_gene: TRBD1; CDR3aa: CASSPIGTGIYTEAFF; CDR3nt: TGTGCCAGCAGTCCTATAGGGACAGGGATATACACTGAAGCTTTCTTT
v_gene: TRBV11-3; abundance: many; j_gene: TRBJ2-1; d_gene: -; CDR3aa: CASSLASGASYNEQFF; CDR3nt: TGTGCCAGCAGCTTAGCTTCGGGCGCCTCCTACAATGAGCAGTTCTTC
v_gene: TRBV7-6; abundance: -; j_gene: TRBJ2-1; d_gene: TRBD2; CDR3aa: CASSLWSGGGYNEQFF; CDR3nt: TGTGCCAGCAGCTTATGGTCGGGAGGGGGATACAATGAGCAGTTCTTC
v_gene: TRBV7-8; abundance: many; j_gene: TRBJ2-3; d_gene: -; CDR3aa: CASSLGGFPDTQYF; CDR3nt: TGTGCCAGCAGCTTAGGGGGCTTCCCAGATACGCAGTATTTT
v_gene: TRBV4-2; abundance: -; j_gene: TRBJ1-3; d_gene: -; CDR3aa: CASSQGGRTSGNTIYF; CDR3nt: TGTGCCAGCAGCCAGGGGGGACGTACCTCTGGAAACACCATATATTTT